This is a list of T cell receptor beta chains from one sample in a study of siplizumab effects on memory and regulatory T cells. Using immunoSEQ multiplex PCR, the repertoire was profiled, and TCRdb retains in-frame clones only, with some absent. Of tens of thousands of clones listed, roughly 90% were seen once; the top ten hold less than 0.3%. Sequencing input: naive CD4+ T cells sorted from blood. The receptors originated from a human donor in good health. CDR3s include the opening cysteine and the closing phenylalanine or tryptophan. D genes are given only for firm matches. Clone size is not always given. Where it is, it says once, few, many or a class for expanded clones.

>.|12|TRBD2|TRBV19|TRBJ2-4
CASKNSGNIQYF
TGTGCCAGTAAGAATAGCGGGAACATTCAGTACTTC
>.|16|TRBD1|TRBV27|TRBJ2-7
CASSQSSSTGMYEQYF
TGTGCCAGCAGCCAATCCTCATCGACAGGGATGTACGAGCAGTACTTC
>.|14|.|TRBV5-1|TRBJ1-3
CASSLLLEGNTIYF
TGCGCCAGCAGCTTGCTTCTGGAAGGAAACACCATATATTTT
>.|13|.|TRBV11-2|TRBJ2-5
CASSPDLQETQYF
TGTGCCAGCAGCCCAGACCTCCAAGAGACCCAGTACTTC
>few|13|.|TRBV9|TRBJ1-2
CASSAETIYGYTF
TGTGCCAGCAGCGCTGAAACGATCTATGGCTACACCTTC
>.|13|TRBD1|TRBV6-6|TRBJ2-4
CASTTQGKDIQYF
TGTGCCAGCACCACACAGGGGAAGGACATTCAGTACTTC
>.|16|.|TRBV7-9|TRBJ1-5
CASSLDGSSGNQPQHF
TGTGCCAGCAGCTTAGACGGGAGCTCGGGCAATCAGCCCCAGCATTTT
>.|14|TRBD1|TRBV18|TRBJ2-7
CASSPGTGGYEQYF
TGTGCCAGCTCACCAGGGACAGGGGGCTACGAGCAGTACTTC
>few|16|.|TRBV6-5|TRBJ1-2
CASSYVFGSSENGYTF
TGTGCCAGCAGTTACGTTTTCGGTTCATCCGAGAATGGCTACACCTTC
>.|14|.|TRBV5-1|TRBJ1-4
CASSLRTANEKLFF
TGCGCCAGCAGCTTGCGGACAGCAAATGAAAAACTGTTTTTT
>.|10|.|TRBV6-1|TRBJ2-4
CASSGGSQYF
TGTGCCAGCAGTGGCGGGTCTCAGTACTTC
>.|12|TRBD1|TRBV4-1|TRBJ2-7
CASSQNRGAQYF
TGCGCCAGCAGCCAAAACAGGGGGGCGCAGTACTTC
>.|14|TRBD1|TRBV6-6|TRBJ1-5
CASTDRVGNQPQHF
TGTGCCAGCACGGACAGGGTGGGCAATCAGCCCCAGCATTTT
>.|17|TRBD2|TRBV9|TRBJ2-2
CASSYHGGGRNTGELFF
TGTGCCAGCAGCTATCACGGGGGAGGGAGGAACACCGGGGAGCTGTTTTTT
>.|17|.|TRBV5-1|TRBJ2-7
CASSPPGSPASNYEQYF
TGCGCCAGCAGCCCCCCGGGTAGCCCCGCCTCCAACTACGAGCAGTACTTC
>.|14|TRBD1|TRBV6-5|TRBJ2-7
CASRRDSLSYEQYF
TGTGCCAGCAGGAGGGACAGCCTCTCCTACGAGCAGTACTTC
>.|15|.|TRBV27|TRBJ2-3
CASSFRGGQGNTQYF
TGTGCCAGCAGTTTCAGGGGGGGGCAAGGAAATACGCAGTATTTT
>.|14|TRBD1|TRBV5-8|TRBJ1-2
CASSGDRAGYGYTF
TGTGCCAGCAGCGGGGACAGGGCCGGCTATGGCTACACCTTC
>few|15|.|TRBV21-1|TRBJ2-2
CASRGTPGCPGELFF
TGTGCCAGCAGAGGGACCCCAGGTTGCCCCGGGGAGCTGTTTTTT
>few|13|.|TRBV2|TRBJ2-7
CASSFGQSYEQYF
TGTGCCAGCAGTTTCGGACAGTCCTACGAGCAGTACTTC
>.|13|.|TRBV10-3|TRBJ2-4
CAISESPGTIQYF
TGTGCCATCAGTGAATCTCCGGGTACCATTCAGTACTTC
>.|16|TRBD2|TRBV7-3|TRBJ2-3
CASSFDGRGRTDTQYF
TGTGCCAGCAGCTTCGACGGGAGGGGACGCACAGATACGCAGTATTTT
>few|14|TRBD1|TRBV7-9|TRBJ1-4
CASSLGQGAEKLFF
TGTGCCAGCAGCTTAGGGCAGGGGGCTGAAAAACTGTTTTTT
>once|13|.|TRBV6-1|TRBJ1-5
CAIQGSSNQPQHF
TGTGCCATCCAGGGGTCTAGCAATCAGCCCCAGCATTTT
>.|13|.|TRBV18|TRBJ1-1
CASSPTANTEAFF
TGTGCCAGCTCACCAACGGCGAACACTGAAGCTTTCTTT
>.|13|TRBD1|TRBV28|TRBJ1-2
CASSGGQSNGYTF
TGTGCCAGCAGTGGGGGACAGTCTAATGGCTACACCTTC
>.|15|TRBD1|TRBV5-8|TRBJ2-7
CASSPSDRGSYEQYF
TGTGCCAGCAGTCCCTCGGACAGGGGTTCATACGAGCAGTACTTC
>.|13|.|TRBV29-1|TRBJ1-1
CSVERPMNTEAFF
TGCAGCGTTGAAAGACCCATGAACACTGAAGCTTTCTTT
>.|15|.|TRBV7-2|TRBJ1-4
CASSLDRVTNEKLFF
TGTGCCAGCAGCTTAGACAGGGTAACGAATGAAAAACTGTTTTTT
>.|14|TRBD1|TRBV19|TRBJ2-2
CASHGQVNTGELFF
TGTGCCAGTCATGGACAGGTGAACACCGGGGAGCTGTTTTTT
>.|15|TRBD1|TRBV18|TRBJ1-1
CASSPPNRGNSEAFF
TGTGCCAGCTCACCACCTAACAGGGGGAACAGTGAAGCTTTCTTT
>.|13|.|TRBV7-9|TRBJ1-2
CASSRQENYGYTF
TGTGCCAGCAGCCGACAGGAAAACTATGGCTACACCTTC
>.|13|.|TRBV7-2|TRBJ2-5
CASSYAYQETQYF
TGTGCCAGCAGCTACGCGTACCAAGAGACCCAGTACTTC
>.|14|.|TRBV5-4|TRBJ2-5
CASSSRSAGETQYF
TGTGCCAGCAGCTCCCGGAGCGCAGGAGAGACCCAGTACTTC
>.|11|.|TRBV9|TRBJ1-5
CASSVVQPQHF
TGTGCCAGCAGCGTAGTTCAGCCCCAGCATTTT
>once|14|TRBD2|TRBV19|TRBJ2-3
CASSWQREADTQYF
TGTGCCAGTAGTTGGCAGCGGGAGGCAGATACGCAGTATTTT
>.|15|TRBD1|TRBV6-1|TRBJ2-4
CASSASGQTQNIQYF
TGTGCCAGCAGTGCCTCGGGACAGACCCAAAACATTCAGTACTTC
>.|15|TRBD1|TRBV7-2|TRBJ2-7
CASSSGDRGHYEQYF
TGTGCCAGCAGCTCCGGGGACAGGGGCCACTACGAGCAGTACTTC
>.|16|.|TRBV10-3|TRBJ1-4
CAISDTRVDSNEKLFF
TGTGCCATCAGTGATACAAGAGTAGACAGTAATGAAAAACTGTTTTTT
>.|13|.|TRBV18|TRBJ1-1
CASSQGQNTEAFF
TGTGCCAGCTCGCAGGGGCAGAACACTGAAGCTTTCTTT
>.|16|.|TRBV18|TRBJ2-2
CASSPQYLRNTGELFF
TGTGCCAGCTCACCACAGTACCTAAGGAACACCGGGGAGCTGTTTTTT
>.|15|TRBD2|TRBV5-4|TRBJ2-7
CASTPRASGDYEQYF
TGTGCCAGCACCCCCCGGGCTAGCGGGGATTACGAGCAGTACTTC
>.|14|.|TRBV9|TRBJ2-4
CASSAGDRLNIQYF
TGTGCCAGCAGCGCAGGGGACCGATTAAACATTCAGTACTTC
>.|14|TRBD2|TRBV11-2|TRBJ2-2
CASSLFGGTGELFF
TGTGCCAGCAGCTTGTTCGGGGGGACCGGGGAGCTGTTTTTT
>.|15|.|TRBV15|TRBJ1-4
CATSRDGRVDEKLFF
TGTGCCACCAGCAGAGACGGCAGGGTGGATGAAAAACTGTTTTTT
>.|16|.|TRBV5-8|TRBJ1-5
CASSLATSSSNQPQHF
TGTGCCAGCAGCTTGGCCACGAGTTCTAGCAATCAGCCCCAGCATTTT
>.|15|.|TRBV5-6|TRBJ2-7
CASSAPLADYYEQYF
TGTGCCAGCAGCGCGCCATTAGCGGACTACTACGAGCAGTACTTC
>.|16|.|TRBV7-2|TRBJ2-5
CASSLTFRGAQETQYF
TGTGCCAGCAGCCTCACCTTTCGGGGGGCTCAAGAGACCCAGTACTTC
>.|11|.|TRBV20-1|TRBJ2-5
CSASKPSTEDF
TGCAGTGCCTCCAAACCCAGTACTGAGGACTTC
>.|16|TRBD2|TRBV7-2|TRBJ2-1
CASSLGGSGSYNEQFF
TGTGCCAGCAGCTTAGGGGGTAGCGGGAGTTACAATGAGCAGTTCTTC
>.|15|.|TRBV15|TRBJ1-3
CATSRDLNTGNTIYF
TGTGCCACCAGCAGAGATCTAAATACTGGAAACACCATATATTTT
>.|14|.|TRBV5-1|TRBJ1-4
CASSTTGTLEKLFF
TGCGCCAGCAGCACGACAGGAACTCTTGAAAAACTGTTTTTT
>once|14|.|TRBV7-6|TRBJ2-1
CASSPAGLYNEQFF
TGTGCCAGCAGCCCCGCGGGCCTTTACAATGAGCAGTTCTTC